This T cell receptor (beta chain) was captured in a study of blood T cells in healthy people across ages. The length of the CDR3 is 15 residues. In germline, CDR1 is LNHNV, CDR2 YYDKDF (reference sequence). The V end was cut by 4 bases, the J end by 3 bases, with 16 bases between. With a J-beta primer mix and a sample-barcoded 5' primer, a second PCR ran roughly 7 to 11 cycles. TCRdb itself ran the 5' RACE reads through MiXCR, one entry per CDR3 protein. The table shows over 600,000 distinct CDR3 sequences, with approximately 40% occurring only once. Material for sequencing was blood. This TCR derives from a man aged 80 or over in good health. This chain connects TRBV15 to TRBJ2-7; no reliable D call. In DNA, the CDR3 is TGTGCCACCAGCAACCCCTCCCGGATGAGCTACGAGCAGTACTTC. Its protein is CATSNPSRMSYEQYF.